The source of this T cell receptor (beta chain) is a study of T cells in Graves' hyperthyroidism and ophthalmopathy. Background on the study: Peripheral blood sampling occurred at initial diagnosis, before any treatment.

Researchers amplified the TCR beta CDR3 regions from RNA transcripts. Researchers ran a first-round RT-PCR on the TCR CDR3 using the HTBI primer set. TCRdb re-called the multiplex PCR reads through MiXCR, storing one row per CDR3 protein. The table shows 400,000 to 600,000 distinct CDR3 sequences, with less than 25% occurring only once. V trimming: 2 bases; J trimming: 2 bases; junction bases outside the gene matches: 5. CDR1 and CDR2 (germline): WSHSY, SAAADI. This CDR3 comprises 15 residues. This rearrangement joins TRBV10-2 to TRBJ2-7; 8 nucleotides agree with TRBD1. The sequence was obtained from a young man with Graves' hyperthyroidism. Sequenced sample: blood. CDR3 sequence: CASSEDGQGPYEQYF. CDR3 DNA sequence: TGCGCCAGCAGTGAGGATGGACAGGGACCCTACGAGCAGTACTTC.